This T cell receptor beta chain was sequenced in a study of shared clonotypes between healthy human individuals. Study findings and constraints: Across subsets, estimated richness was generally greater for naive than for memory populations. Investigators collected only blood, and repertoires in tissues likely differ. Against clonotypes common to all four donors, non-shared ones had lower generation probabilities.

This CDR3 is 15 amino acids long. Per the germline V gene, CDR1 is MDHEN and CDR2 is SYDVKM. V was pared by 2 bases and J by 3 bases, with 1 base of the junction left unmatched. Notes on this clone: As yet, its antigen is unknown.

Across several immunoSEQ plates, the genomic DNA of each subset was split evenly. Sequencing was performed with immunoSEQ multiplex PCR; in TCRdb, only in-frame clones are kept and a portion is missing. The sample includes nearly 2 million clones, less than 95% of them seen just once. Positive CCR7 selection of CD45RO-negative cells yielded the naive CD8 cells, and terminally differentiated effector memory CD45RA+ cells were excluded. This receptor was obtained from a man aged 18 to 29 in good health. The chain is built from TRBV28 and TRBJ2-2; TRBD1 aligns across 9 bases. Sequenced: naive CD8+ T cells sorted from blood. The CDR3, as DNA: TGTGCCAGCAGTTTAGACAGGGGGTACACCGGGGAGCTGTTTTTT. Residues: CASSLDRGYTGELFF. Using reference TRBV28 and TRBJ2-2 for the parts outside the CDR3, the full variable domain is DVKVTQSSRYLVKRTGEKVFLECVQDMDHENMFWYRQDPGLGLRLIYFSYDVKMKEKGDIPEGYSVSREKKERFSLILESASTNQTSMYLCASSLDRGYTGELFFGEGSRLTVL.